The sequence of this T cell receptor beta chain was determined in a study of T cell changes during pregnancy in multiple sclerosis. The table came from immunoSEQ multiplex PCR; TCRdb's copy has only in-frame clones and leaves some out. The sample lists 85,000 to 100,000 clones, under 95% occurring once. This CDR3 is 17 amino acids long. Germline values: CDR1 SGHVS, CDR2 FNYEAQ. Losses at the gene ends were 5 bases for V and 1 base for J; bases not matched to a gene: 11. The origin of this receptor is a female donor with multiple sclerosis, enrolled in a pregnancy study. The rearrangement joins TRBV7-6 to TRBJ2-1, with 7 bases matching TRBD2. The sample here was peripheral blood, taken before pregnancy. CDR3 region: CASSPRIGGGSYNEQFF. CDR3 nucleotide sequence: TGTGCCAGCAGCCCCCGTATTGGCGGGGGTTCCTACAATGAGCAGTTCTTC.